This T cell receptor (beta chain) was sequenced in a study of PD-1 blockade in classical Hodgkin lymphoma. Sequencing used immunoSEQ multiplex PCR; TCRdb keeps in-frame clones, though not all of them. The sample holds around 53,000 clones, around 74% seen once. Of note for this clone: Its antigen is still unknown.

Sample time point: cycle 4 day 1 (C4D1), after less than seven weeks of nivolumab. Patients all relapsed after autologous stem cell transplantation, and there was variation in brentuximab vedotin exposure. Overall study results and limits: Complete responders matched newly diagnosed patients in baseline diversity.

The CDR3 has 13 amino acids. V shed 6 bases and J shed 1 base, with 10 bases lying between them. The germline V gene has CDR1 MDHEN and CDR2 SYDVKM. The clonotype originates from a human donor with classical Hodgkin lymphoma. The sequencing used peripheral blood mononuclear cells (PBMCs), collected before the fourth cycle of nivolumab. The genes are TRBV28 and TRBJ2-7; D is uncertain. The CDR3 region is CASRLTASYEQYF. The CDR3 DNA reads TGTGCCAGCAGATTAACAGCTTCCTACGAGCAGTACTTC.